This TCR beta chain derives from a study of siplizumab effects on memory and regulatory T cells. General study results and limits: Assignment of a naive or memory phenotype failed for roughly 75-97% of the proliferating CD4+ or CD8+ clones. Memory T cells appeared less diverse than naive cells, which seemed to contribute substantially to alloresponse. Unstimulated subsets captured only a minor fraction of alloreactive clones. The average Treg-derived proportion among mappable alloreactive CD4+ clones was 68.8% with siplizumab versus 26.9% in controls.

TCRdb's copy holds only in-frame clones and misses some; the assay was immunoSEQ multiplex PCR. The sample has tens of thousands of clones; roughly 83% are singletons. A note on this clone: Its antigen is as yet unknown.

CDR3 length equals 16 residues. V was cut by 2 bases and J by 7 bases, with 20 bases left in between. The germline gives CDR1 SGHVS, CDR2 FQNEAQ. Sequenced input: memory CD4+ T cells sorted from blood. This sequence originates from a human donor in good health. The gene calls are TRBV7-8 and TRBJ1-2, with D possibly matching TRBD1 (5 bases). CDR3 coding DNA: TGTGCCAGCAGCTTAAAGGACCGGGGGTTGTCCTCTGGCTACACCTTC. Its translation is CASSLKDRGLSSGYTF.